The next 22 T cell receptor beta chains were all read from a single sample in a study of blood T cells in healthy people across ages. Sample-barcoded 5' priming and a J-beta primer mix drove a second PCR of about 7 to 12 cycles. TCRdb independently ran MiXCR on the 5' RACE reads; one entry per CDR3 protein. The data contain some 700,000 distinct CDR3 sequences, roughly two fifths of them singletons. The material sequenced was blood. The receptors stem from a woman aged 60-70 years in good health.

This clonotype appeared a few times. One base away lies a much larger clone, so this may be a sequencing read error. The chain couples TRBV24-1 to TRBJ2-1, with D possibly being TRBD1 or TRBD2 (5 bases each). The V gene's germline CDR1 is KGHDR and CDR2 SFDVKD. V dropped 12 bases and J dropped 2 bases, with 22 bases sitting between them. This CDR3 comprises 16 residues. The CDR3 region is CAASNSGQGTYNEQFF. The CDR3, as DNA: TGTGCCGCCTCTAACTCGGGGCAGGGAACCTACAATGAGCAGTTCTTC.

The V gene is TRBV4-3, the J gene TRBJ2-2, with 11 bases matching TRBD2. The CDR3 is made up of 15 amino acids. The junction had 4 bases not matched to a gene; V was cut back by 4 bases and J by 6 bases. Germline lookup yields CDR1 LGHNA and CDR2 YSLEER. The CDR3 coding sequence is TGCGCCAGCAGCCCAATAGCGGGAGGGCCCGGGGAGCTGTTTTTT. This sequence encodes CASSPIAGGPGELFF.

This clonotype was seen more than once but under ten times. CDR3 protein: CSASTGTYNEQFF. CDR3 sequence (DNA): TGCAGTGCTAGCACTGGCACCTACAATGAGCAGTTCTTC. The V and J genes are TRBV20-1 and TRBJ2-1, with D unclear. Trimming removed 3 bases at V and 2 bases at J, with 8 bases between. Looked up from germline, CDR1 is DFQATT and CDR2 is SNEGSKA (reference sequence). The CDR3 is 13 amino acids.

The CDR3 spells CSAGGSVAGSYNEQYF. As DNA, the CDR3 is TGCAGTGCTGGAGGGTCTGTAGCGGGGTCCTACAATGAGCAGTACTTC. V is TRBV20-1 and J is TRBJ2-5; 8 bases match TRBD2. CDR1 and CDR2 (germline): DFQATT, SNEGSKA (reference sequence). The CDR3 has 16 amino acids. V was clipped by 5 bases and J by 11 bases; unmatched bases: 22.

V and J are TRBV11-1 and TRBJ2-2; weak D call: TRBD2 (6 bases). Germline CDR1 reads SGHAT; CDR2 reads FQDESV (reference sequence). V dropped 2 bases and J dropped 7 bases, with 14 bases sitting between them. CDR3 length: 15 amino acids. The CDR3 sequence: CASSLIPQGGGELFF. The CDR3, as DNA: TGTGCCAGCAGCTTAATCCCTCAGGGAGGCGGGGAGCTGTTTTTT.

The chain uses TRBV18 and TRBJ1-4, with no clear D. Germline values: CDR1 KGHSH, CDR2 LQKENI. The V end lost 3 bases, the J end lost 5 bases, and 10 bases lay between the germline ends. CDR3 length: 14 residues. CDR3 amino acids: CASSPALDNEKLFF. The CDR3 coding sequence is TGTGCCAGCTCACCGGCGTTAGACAATGAAAAACTGTTTTTT.

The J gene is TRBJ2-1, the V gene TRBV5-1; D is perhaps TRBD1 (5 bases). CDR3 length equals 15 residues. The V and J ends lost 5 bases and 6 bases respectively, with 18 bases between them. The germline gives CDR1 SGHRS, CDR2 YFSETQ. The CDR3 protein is CASSQQELGSNEQFF. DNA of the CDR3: TGCGCCAGCAGTCAACAGGAGCTCGGCAGCAATGAGCAGTTCTTC.

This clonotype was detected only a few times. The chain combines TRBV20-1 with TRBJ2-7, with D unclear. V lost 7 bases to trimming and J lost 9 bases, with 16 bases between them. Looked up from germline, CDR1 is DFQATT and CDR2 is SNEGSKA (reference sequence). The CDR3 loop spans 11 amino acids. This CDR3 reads CSVLRQKGQYF. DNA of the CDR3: TGCAGTGTCCTCCGGCAAAAGGGGCAGTACTTC.

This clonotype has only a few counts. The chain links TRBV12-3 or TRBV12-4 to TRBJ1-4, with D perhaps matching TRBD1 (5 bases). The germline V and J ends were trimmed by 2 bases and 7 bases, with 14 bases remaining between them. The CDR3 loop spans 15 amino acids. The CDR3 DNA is TGTGCCAGCAGTTTACTTGGGGCGCAAAGTGAAAAACTGTTTTTT. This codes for CASSLLGAQSEKLFF.

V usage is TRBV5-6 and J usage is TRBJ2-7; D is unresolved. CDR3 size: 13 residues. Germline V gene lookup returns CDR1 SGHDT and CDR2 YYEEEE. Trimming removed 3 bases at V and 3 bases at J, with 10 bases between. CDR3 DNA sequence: TGTGCCAGCAGCTGGGCTGTTATCTACGAGCAGTACTTC. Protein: CASSWAVIYEQYF.

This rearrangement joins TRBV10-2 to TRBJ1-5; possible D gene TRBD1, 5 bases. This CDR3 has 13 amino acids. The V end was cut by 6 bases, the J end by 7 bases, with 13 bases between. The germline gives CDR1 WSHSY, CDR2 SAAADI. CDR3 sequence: CASRAGYRQPQHF. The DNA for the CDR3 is TGCGCCAGCAGGGCAGGGTATAGACAGCCCCAGCATTTT.

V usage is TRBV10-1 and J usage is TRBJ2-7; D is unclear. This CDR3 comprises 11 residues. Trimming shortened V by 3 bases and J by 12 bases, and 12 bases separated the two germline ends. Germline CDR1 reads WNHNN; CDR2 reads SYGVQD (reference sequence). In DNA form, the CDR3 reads TGCGCCAGCAGTGATGGACCTGAAGTGTACTTC. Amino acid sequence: CASSDGPEVYF.

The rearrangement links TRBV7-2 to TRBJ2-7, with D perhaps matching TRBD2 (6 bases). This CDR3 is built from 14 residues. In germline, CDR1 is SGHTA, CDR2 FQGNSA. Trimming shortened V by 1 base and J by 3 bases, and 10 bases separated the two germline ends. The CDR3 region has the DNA TGTGCCAGCAGCTTAGGAGGAGGGTTCTACGAGCAGTACTTC. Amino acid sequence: CASSLGGGFYEQYF.

The CDR3 loop reads CSAPGPGGDQPQHF. The CDR3 nucleotides read TGCAGTGCTCCCGGGCCCGGGGGCGATCAGCCCCAGCATTTT. This chain joins TRBV20-1 and TRBJ1-5; a possible D gene is TRBD1 (6 bases). V was trimmed by 5 bases and J by 5 bases, leaving 16 bases between them. Germline V gene lookup returns CDR1 DFQATT and CDR2 SNEGSKA (reference sequence). CDR3 length equals 14 residues.

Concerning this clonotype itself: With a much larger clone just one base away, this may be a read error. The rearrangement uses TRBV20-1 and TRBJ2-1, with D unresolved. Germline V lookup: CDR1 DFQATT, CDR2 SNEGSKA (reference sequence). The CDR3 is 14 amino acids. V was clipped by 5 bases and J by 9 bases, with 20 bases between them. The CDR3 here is CSAGVASRSSEQFF. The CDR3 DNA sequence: TGCAGTGCTGGCGTCGCGAGCAGGAGCAGTGAGCAGTTCTTC.

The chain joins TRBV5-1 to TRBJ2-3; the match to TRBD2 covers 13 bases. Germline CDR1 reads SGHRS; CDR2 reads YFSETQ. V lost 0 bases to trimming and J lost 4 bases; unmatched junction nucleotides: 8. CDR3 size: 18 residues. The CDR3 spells CASSLGWTSGRIADTQYF. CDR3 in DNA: TGCGCCAGCAGCTTGGGATGGACTAGCGGGAGAATCGCAGATACGCAGTATTTT.

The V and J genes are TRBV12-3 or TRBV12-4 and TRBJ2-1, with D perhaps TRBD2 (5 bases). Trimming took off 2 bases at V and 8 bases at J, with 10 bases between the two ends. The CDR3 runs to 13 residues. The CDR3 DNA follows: TGTGCCAGCAGTTTACATGAGGGAGATGAGCAGTTCTTC. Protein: CASSLHEGDEQFF.

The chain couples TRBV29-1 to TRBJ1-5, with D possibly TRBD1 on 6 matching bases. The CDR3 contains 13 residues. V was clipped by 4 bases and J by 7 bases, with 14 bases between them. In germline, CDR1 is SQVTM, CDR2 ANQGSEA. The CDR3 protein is CSVGAGDEQPQHF. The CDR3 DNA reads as TGCAGCGTTGGGGCAGGGGACGAGCAGCCCCAGCATTTT.

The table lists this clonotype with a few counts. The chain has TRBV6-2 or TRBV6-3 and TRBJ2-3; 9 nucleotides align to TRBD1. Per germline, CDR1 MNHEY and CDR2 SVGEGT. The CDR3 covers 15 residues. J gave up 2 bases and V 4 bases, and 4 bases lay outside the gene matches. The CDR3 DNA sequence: TGTGCCAGCAGTTCCTGGACAGGGGTCACAGATACGCAGTATTTT. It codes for CASSSWTGVTDTQYF.

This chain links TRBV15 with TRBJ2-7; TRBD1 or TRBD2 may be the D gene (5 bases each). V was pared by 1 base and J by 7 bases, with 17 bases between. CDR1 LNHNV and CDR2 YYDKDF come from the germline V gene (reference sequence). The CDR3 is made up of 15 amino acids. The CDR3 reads CATSRGAGSANEQYF. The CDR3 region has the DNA TGTGCCACCAGCAGAGGAGCAGGGAGTGCCAATGAGCAGTACTTC.

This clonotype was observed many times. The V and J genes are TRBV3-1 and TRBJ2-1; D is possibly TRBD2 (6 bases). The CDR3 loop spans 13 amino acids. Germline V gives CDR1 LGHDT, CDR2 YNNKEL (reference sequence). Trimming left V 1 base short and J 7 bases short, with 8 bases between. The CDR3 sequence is CASSQGRGNEQFF. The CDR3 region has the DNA TGTGCCAGCAGCCAAGGTCGGGGGAATGAGCAGTTCTTC.

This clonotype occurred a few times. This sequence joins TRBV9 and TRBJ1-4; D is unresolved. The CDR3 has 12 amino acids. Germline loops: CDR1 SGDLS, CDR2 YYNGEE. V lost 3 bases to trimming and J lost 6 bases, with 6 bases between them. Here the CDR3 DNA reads TGTGCCAGCAGCGCCTATGATGAAAAACTGTTTTTT. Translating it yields CASSAYDEKLFF.